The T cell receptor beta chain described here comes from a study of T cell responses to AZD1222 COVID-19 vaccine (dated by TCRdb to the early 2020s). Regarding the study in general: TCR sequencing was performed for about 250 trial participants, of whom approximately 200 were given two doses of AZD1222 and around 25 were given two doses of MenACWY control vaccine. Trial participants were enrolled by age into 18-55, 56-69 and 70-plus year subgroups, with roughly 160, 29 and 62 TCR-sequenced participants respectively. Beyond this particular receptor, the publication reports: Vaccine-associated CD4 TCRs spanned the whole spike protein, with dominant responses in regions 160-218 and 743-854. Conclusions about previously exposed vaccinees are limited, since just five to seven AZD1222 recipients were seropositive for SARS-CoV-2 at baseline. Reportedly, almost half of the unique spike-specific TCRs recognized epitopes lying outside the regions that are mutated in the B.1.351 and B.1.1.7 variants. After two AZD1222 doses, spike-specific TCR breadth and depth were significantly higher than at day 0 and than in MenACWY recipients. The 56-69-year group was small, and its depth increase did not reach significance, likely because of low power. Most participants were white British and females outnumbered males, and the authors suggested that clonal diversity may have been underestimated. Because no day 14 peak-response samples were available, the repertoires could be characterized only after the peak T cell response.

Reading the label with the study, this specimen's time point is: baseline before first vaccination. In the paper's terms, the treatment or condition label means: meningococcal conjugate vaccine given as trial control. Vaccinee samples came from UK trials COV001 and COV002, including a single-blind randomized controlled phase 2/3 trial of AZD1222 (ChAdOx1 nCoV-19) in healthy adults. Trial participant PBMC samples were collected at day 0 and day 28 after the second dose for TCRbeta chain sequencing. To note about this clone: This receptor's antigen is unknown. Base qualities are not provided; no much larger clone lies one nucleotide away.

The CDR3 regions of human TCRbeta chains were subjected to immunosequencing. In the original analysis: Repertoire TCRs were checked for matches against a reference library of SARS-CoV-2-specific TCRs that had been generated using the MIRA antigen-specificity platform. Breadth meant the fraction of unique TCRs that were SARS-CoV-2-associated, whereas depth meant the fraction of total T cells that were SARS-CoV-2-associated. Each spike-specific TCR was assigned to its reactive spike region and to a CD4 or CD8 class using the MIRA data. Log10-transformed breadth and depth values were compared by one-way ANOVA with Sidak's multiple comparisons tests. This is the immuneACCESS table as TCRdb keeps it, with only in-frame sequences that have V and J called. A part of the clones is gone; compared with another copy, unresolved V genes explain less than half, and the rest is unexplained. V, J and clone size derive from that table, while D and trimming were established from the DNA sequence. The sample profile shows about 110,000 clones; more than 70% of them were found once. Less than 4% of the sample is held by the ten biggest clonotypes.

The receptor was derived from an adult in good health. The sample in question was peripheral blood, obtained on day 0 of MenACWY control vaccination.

The encoded CDR3 is CASSQGWRMVGTEAFF. The DNA reads as follows: TGCGCCAGCAGCCAAGGTTGGCGGATGGTGGGGACTGAAGCTTTCTTT. Recombination connected TRBV4-3 to TRBJ1-1; the D gene identity is not certain. From its cysteine to its phenylalanine, the CDR3 spans 16 amino acids. Only the CDR3 region is kept as DNA, spanning 48 bases read in frame from base 1. Via the germline V gene, CDR1 is LGHNA and CDR2 YSLEER. V and J lose 1 base and 5 bases, and a span of 17 bases separates them.